These 19 T cell receptor beta chains share one sample of origin, sequenced in a study of T-cell reconstitution after alpha-beta-depleted transplantation in children. Preparation of the TCRbeta library involved a method that used unique molecular identifiers. One entry per CDR3 protein results from TCRdb running MiXCR on the PCR reads. The sample has 100,000 or so distinct CDR3 sequences; about 25% are singletons. Sequences were derived from PBMCs, sampled before TCRalphabeta/CD19-depleted stem cell transplant. The receptors were sampled from a boy between 2 and 10 years old with acute lymphoblastic leukemia, due to receive a stem cell transplant.

CDR3 coding DNA: TGTGCCAGCAGCTTTGCGTCGACAGCCTATGGCTACACCTTC. Translated, it gives CASSFASTAYGYTF. This chain uses TRBV7-9 with TRBJ1-2; D may be TRBD1 (5 bases). V lost 3 bases to trimming and J lost 4 bases, with 12 bases between them. The germline V gene encodes CDR1 SEHNR and CDR2 FQNEAQ (reference sequence). The CDR3 has 14 amino acids.

The V and J genes are TRBV6-5 and TRBJ2-5, with a tentative D call TRBD1 (6 bases). Looked up from germline, CDR1 is MNHEY and CDR2 is SVGAGI. V was cut by 3 bases and J by 2 bases, with 7 bases left in between. The length of the CDR3 is 13 residues. The CDR3 nucleotides read TGTGCCAGCAGTTATGACAGGCAAGAGACCCAGTACTTC. Its protein is CASSYDRQETQYF.

The chain has TRBV29-1 and TRBJ2-3; either TRBD1 or TRBD2 may fit D (6 bases each). Germline V gene sequence: CDR1 SQVTM, CDR2 ANQGSEA. This CDR3 region has 13 residues. Trimming pared 5 bases from V and 8 bases from J, leaving 17 bases between. The DNA for the CDR3 is TGCAGCGTTCTTGAGGGGGGACGGGGTACGCAGTATTTT. Protein product: CSVLEGGRGTQYF.

The rearrangement uses TRBV5-1 and TRBJ2-7; 7 bases agree with TRBD1. J was trimmed by 4 bases and V by 4 bases; bases with no gene match: 8. Germline loops: CDR1 SGHRS, CDR2 YFSETQ. The CDR3 runs to 14 residues. For the CDR3, the DNA is TGCGCCAGCAGCCAGGGGGAGCCGCGGTACGAGCAGTACTTC. This encodes CASSQGEPRYEQYF.

This clonotype was counted only a few times. The chain links TRBV20-1 to TRBJ2-5; possible D gene TRBD2, 6 bases. The CDR3 has 15 residues. Per the germline V gene, CDR1 is DFQATT and CDR2 is SNEGSKA (reference sequence). Trimming removed 6 bases from V and 2 bases from J, with 19 bases in between. CDR3 in amino acids: CSARIGASAQETQYF. CDR3 nucleotides: TGCAGTGCCCGTATAGGTGCTAGCGCTCAAGAGACCCAGTACTTC.

The chain couples TRBV6-5 to TRBJ2-7; TRBD1 is a possible D gene (6 bases). This CDR3 region has 14 residues. Germline CDR1 reads MNHEY; CDR2 reads SVGAGI. V dropped 4 bases and J dropped 6 bases, with 16 bases sitting between them. CDR3 DNA sequence: TGTGCCAGCAGTTCTGATCTCAGGGGAATCGAGCAGTACTTC. It specifies CASSSDLRGIEQYF.

This clonotype was recorded at least ten times. This chain joins TRBV4-1 and TRBJ1-1; tentatively, D is TRBD1 (5 bases). V shed 7 bases and J shed 1 base, with 13 bases lying between them. Germline V lookup: CDR1 MGHRA, CDR2 YSYEKL. This CDR3 contains 14 residues. The CDR3 sequence: CASKGAPGNTEAFF. In DNA form, the CDR3 reads TGCGCCAGCAAAGGGGCTCCCGGGAACACTGAAGCTTTCTTT.

V and J are TRBV7-6 and TRBJ2-3, with a tentative D call TRBD2 (6 bases). V lost 2 bases and J 5 bases, leaving 29 bases between the germline ends. This CDR3 spans 20 amino acids. The germline V gene has CDR1 SGHVS and CDR2 FNYEAQ. The CDR3 DNA is TGTGCCAGCAGCTTATTTTCGTCCGGAGGGGCGGTTCTAGATCAAGATACGCAGTATTTT. This translates into CASSLFSSGGAVLDQDTQYF.

This clonotype turned up a few times. The rearrangement links TRBV7-8 to TRBJ2-3, with D perhaps TRBD1 or TRBD2 (5 bases each). The CDR3 is 17 amino acids. Trimming took 2 bases from V and 4 from J, leaving 19 bases between them. Germline V gene lookup returns CDR1 SGHVS and CDR2 FQNEAQ. The CDR3 bases are TGTGCCAGCAGCTTAAGGGGTAGCCCTAGCCGCGCAGATACGCAGTATTTT. Its translation: CASSLRGSPSRADTQYF.

V is TRBV7-6 and J is TRBJ2-1; D remains unclear. CDR3 length: 15 residues. V was pared by 4 bases and J by 0 bases, with 10 bases between. Germline CDR1 SGHVS, CDR2 FNYEAQ. CDR3 DNA: TGTGCCAGCAGCTCCAGCAGGAGCTCCTACAATGAGCAGTTCTTC. It is translated as CASSSSRSSYNEQFF.

This clonotype was recorded at least ten times. This chain connects TRBV5-1 to TRBJ1-1; no definite D call. The V gene lost 0 bases and the J gene lost 3 bases, with 9 bases spanning the gap. The CDR3 loop spans 14 amino acids. Germline values: CDR1 SGHRS, CDR2 YFSETQ. In nucleotides, the CDR3 is TGCGCCAGCAGCTTGGATGGGCCCTACACTGAAGCTTTCTTT. It translates to CASSLDGPYTEAFF. Supplemented by reference TRBV5-1 and TRBJ1-1, the full variable domain reads KAGVTQTPRYLIKTRGQQVTLSCSPISGHRSVSWYQQTPGQGLQFLFEYFSETQRNKGNFPGRFSGRQFSNSRSEMNVSTLELGDSALYLCASSLDGPYTEAFFGQGTRLTVV.

The sample holds a few counts of this clonotype. The chain combines TRBV7-3 with TRBJ2-3, with D perhaps matching TRBD1 (6 bases). The V end lost 5 bases, the J end lost 1 base, and 13 bases lay between the germline ends. The CDR3 is made up of 15 amino acids. Germline V lookup: CDR1 SGHTA, CDR2 FQGTGA. The chain's CDR3 is CASSKKGDGTDTQYF. The CDR3 nucleotides are TGTGCCAGCAGCAAGAAGGGGGACGGCACAGATACGCAGTATTTT.

This clonotype was detected only a few times. This rearrangement joins TRBV10-2 to TRBJ1-3; no clear D gene. Germline CDR1 and CDR2: WSHSY and SAAADI. Trimming took off 7 bases at V and 2 bases at J, with 12 bases between the two ends. The CDR3 length is 14 residues. CDR3 in DNA: TGCGCCAGCACCCTCCCCGGGCCTGGAAACACCATATATTTT. Translation gives CASTLPGPGNTIYF.

The chain links TRBV7-8 to TRBJ2-7, with TRBD2 matching over 9 bases. Germline lookup yields CDR1 SGHVS and CDR2 FQNEAQ. The CDR3 is made up of 18 amino acids. With 8 bases clipped from V and 0 bases from J, the junction kept 17 bases outside the gene matches. The CDR3 DNA reads TGTGCCAGCGGGGGGCCGCTAGCGGGACTGATAGGCTCCTACGAGCAGTACTTC. This codes for CASGGPLAGLIGSYEQYF. The full variable domain, in which reference TRBV7-8 and TRBJ2-7 provide the parts outside the CDR3, is GAGVSQSPRYKVAKRGQDVALRCDPISGHVSLFWYQQALGQGPEFLTYFQNEAQLDKSGLPSDRFFAERPEGSVSTLKIQRTQQEDSAVYLCASGGPLAGLIGSYEQYFGPGTRLTVT.

The chain uses TRBV28 and TRBJ1-5, with TRBD1 identical over 7 bases. With 6 bases clipped from V and 6 bases from J, the junction kept 8 bases outside the gene matches. CDR1 and CDR2 (germline): MDHEN, SYDVKM. The CDR3 is 14 amino acids. CDR3 nucleotide sequence: TGTGCCAGCAGCCTAACAGGGGAAGGTCAGCCCCAGCATTTT. It yields the protein CASSLTGEGQPQHF.

The chain has TRBV21-1 and TRBJ2-3; the D call in the table, TRBD2, was not verified against the DNA. TRBV21-1 is given as a pseudogene. The CDR3 covers 16 residues. This chain's CDR3 is CASSKALSGREDTQYF. The DNA for the CDR3 is TGTGCCAGCAGCAAAGCGCTGAGCGGGAGGGAAGATACGCAGTATTTT.

This chain joins TRBV5-5 and TRBJ2-3; D is possibly TRBD1 or TRBD2 (6 bases each). The CDR3 is 17 amino acids. The V end was cut by 4 bases, the J end by 5 bases, with 23 bases between. Germline lookup yields CDR1 SGHKS and CDR2 YYEKEE (reference sequence). CDR3 loop: CASSSGPSGAARDTQYF. The CDR3 coding sequence is TGTGCCAGCAGCAGCGGACCCTCGGGGGCAGCTCGAGATACGCAGTATTTT.

The chain is built from TRBV28 and TRBJ1-1, with 8 bases lining up with TRBD1. The V and J ends lost 3 bases and 0 bases, in that order; junction bases with no gene match: 0. The CDR3 is 14 amino acids. The germline CDR1 and CDR2 sequences are MDHEN and SYDVKM. The CDR3 spells CASSLDRVNTEAFF. The DNA for the CDR3 is TGTGCCAGCAGTTTGGACAGGGTGAACACTGAAGCTTTCTTT. Filled out from reference TRBV28 and TRBJ1-1, the complete variable domain reads DVKVTQSSRYLVKRTGEKVFLECVQDMDHENMFWYRQDPGLGLRLIYFSYDVKMKEKGDIPEGYSVSREKKERFSLILESASTNQTSMYLCASSLDRVNTEAFFGQGTRLTVV.

A few counts support this clonotype. This CDR3 is CASSFPTGEQFF. The CDR3 DNA sequence: TGTGCCAGCAGCTTTCCGACAGGCGAGCAGTTCTTC. The chain has TRBV7-9 and TRBJ2-1; possibly TRBD1 for D (6 bases). The CDR3 spans 12 residues. CDR1 is SEHNR, CDR2 FQNEAQ, per germline (reference sequence). Trimming cost V 3 bases and J 10 bases, with 10 bases left between them.